The T cell receptor (beta chain) described here comes from a study of lung T cells in sarcoidosis with Löfgren's syndrome. Study results and caveats: In alpha-beta pairs, TRAV12-1 favored TRBV2, and their CDR3s were homologous.

TCRdb ran MiXCR on the reads and lists one entry per CDR3 protein. Found here are fewer than 5,000 distinct CDR3 sequences, around 22% of them singletons; the top ten hold over 8.5%. The CDR3 runs to 15 residues. Trimming removed 4 bases at V and 5 bases at J, with 16 bases between. CDR1 and CDR2 from the germline V gene are SGHRS and YFSETQ. Worth noting for this clonotype: Its antigen remains unidentified. A much more abundant neighbour one base away suggests this may be a read error.

The receptor was isolated from a human donor with sarcoidosis (Löfgren's syndrome or another form), or a control subject (not recorded which). The material sequenced was CD4+ T cells from bronchoalveolar lavage. V usage is TRBV5-1 and J usage is TRBJ1-5; a weak D match, TRBD1 (6 bases). CDR3 nucleotide sequence: TGCGCCAGCAGCCCGATGGGGGGGGCGGATCAGCCCCAGCATTTT. Its translation is CASSPMGGADQPQHF. Full variable domain (missing parts from reference TRBV5-1 and TRBJ1-5): KAGVTQTPRYLIKTRGQQVTLSCSPISGHRSVSWYQQTPGQGLQFLFEYFSETQRNKGNFPGRFSGRQFSNSRSEMNVSTLELGDSALYLCASSPMGGADQPQHFGDGTRLSIL.